Each of the 14 T cell receptor beta chains below was sequenced from the same sample in a study of blood T cell repertoires in COVID-19. TCRdb's copy holds only in-frame clones and misses some; the assay was immunoSEQ multiplex PCR. The table lists about 250,000 clones, over 75% of them singletons. Sample: PBMCs or T cells enriched from blood (not recorded which). Receptors were obtained from a woman aged 45-65 years with acute COVID-19.

This CDR3 reads CASSATGTGYGYTF. CDR3 nucleotide sequence: TGTGCCAGCAGCGCGACCGGGACAGGGTATGGCTACACCTTC. The rearrangement uses TRBV9 and TRBJ1-2, with 9 bases aligning to TRBD1. The CDR3 is 14 amino acids. V trimming: 3 bases; J trimming: 5 bases; junction bases outside the gene matches: 5. From germline, CDR1 is SGDLS and CDR2 YYNGEE.

The rearrangement joins TRBV11-2 to TRBJ2-7, with 10 bases that match TRBD2. From germline, CDR1 is SGHAT and CDR2 FQNNGV. V lost 0 bases and J lost 3; bases outside the gene matches: 5. CDR3 length equals 16 residues. CDR3 amino acids: CASSLDRTSGVYEQYF. The CDR3 DNA sequence: TGTGCCAGCAGCTTAGATCGAACTAGCGGGGTCTACGAGCAGTACTTC.

The genes are TRBV12-3 or TRBV12-4 and TRBJ1-1, with a tentative D call TRBD1 (5 bases). The V end was cut by 3 bases, the J end by 10 bases, with 12 bases between. CDR3 length equals 12 residues. CDR3 nucleotide sequence: TGTGCCAGCAGTTTGGGCACCCAGGGAGCTTTCTTT. Protein product: CASSLGTQGAFF.

J is TRBJ1-2 and V is TRBV7-9; D is ambiguous. Trimming removed 5 bases at V and 6 bases at J, with 19 bases between. Germline CDR1 and CDR2: SEHNR and FQNEAQ (reference sequence). CDR3 size: 15 residues. The CDR3 is CASSPSLAEGDGYTF. CDR3 nucleotides: TGTGCCAGCAGCCCCTCCCTGGCGGAGGGAGATGGCTACACCTTC.

V usage is TRBV5-1 and J usage is TRBJ2-3, with D perhaps TRBD2 (6 bases). The V gene's germline CDR1 is SGHRS and CDR2 YFSETQ. Trimming pared 0 bases from V and 4 bases from J, leaving 12 bases between. The CDR3 has 15 amino acids. CDR3 in DNA: TGCGCCAGCAGCTTGGTCTCGGCTAGCGCAGATACGCAGTATTTT. It specifies CASSLVSASADTQYF.

Here the CDR3 DNA reads TGTGCCAGCAGCTTGGGAGGGACAGGGAACATCTATGGCTACACCTTC. Its translation is CASSLGGTGNIYGYTF. The rearrangement links TRBV11-2 to TRBJ1-2, with 9 bases fitting TRBD1. The V gene end was trimmed by 3 bases and the J gene end by 4 bases; junction bases not matched to a gene: 9. Germline CDR1 is SGHAT and CDR2 is FQNNGV. The CDR3 is 16 residues long.

The gene calls are TRBV9 and TRBJ2-3; D gene unclear. The V gene's germline CDR1 is SGDLS and CDR2 YYNGEE. This CDR3 is 13 amino acids long. V lost 2 bases, J lost 0 bases, and 4 bases lay in between. This chain's CDR3 is CASSVLSTDTQYF. In nucleotides, the CDR3 is TGTGCCAGCAGCGTCCTCAGCACAGATACGCAGTATTTT. The full variable domain, rest sourced from reference TRBV9 and TRBJ2-3, is DSGVTQTPKHLITATGQRVTLRCSPRSGDLSVYWYQQSLDQGLQFLIQYYNGEERAKGNILERFSAQQFPDLHSELNLSSLELGDSALYFCASSVLSTDTQYFGPGTRLTVL.

CDR3 residues: CASSLTGGPNKLFF. Here the CDR3 DNA reads TGTGCCAGCAGCCTTACGGGGGGTCCAAATAAACTGTTTTTT. The chain recombines TRBV3-1 (or the pseudogene TRBV3-2) with TRBJ1-4, with D tentatively TRBD1 (5 bases). Germline CDR1 LGHDT, CDR2 YNNKEL (reference sequence). The CDR3 runs 14 residues. V shed 4 bases and J shed 11 bases, with 17 bases lying between them.

The rearrangement links TRBV9 to TRBJ1-1, with 7 bases that match TRBD1. This CDR3 region has 12 residues. Germline trimming cut 3 bases from V and 5 bases from J; bases unmatched to any gene: 1. Per germline, CDR1 SGDLS and CDR2 YYNGEE. DNA of the CDR3: TGTGCCAGCAGCGCACAGGGGACTGAAGCTTTCTTT. As protein: CASSAQGTEAFF.

This rearrangement joins TRBV30 to TRBJ2-3; 13 bases are a match to TRBD2. The germline gives CDR1 GTSNPN, CDR2 SVGIG (reference sequence). Unmatched junction bases numbered 3, after V lost 2 bases and J lost 1 base. This CDR3 contains 16 residues. CDR3 protein: CAWSFGLAGGTDTQYF. In DNA, the CDR3 is TGTGCCTGGAGTTTCGGACTAGCGGGGGGCACAGATACGCAGTATTTT.

This chain uses TRBV19 with TRBJ1-1, with D possibly being TRBD1 (5 bases). Germline CDR1 LNHDA, CDR2 SQIVND (reference sequence). V lost 3 bases and J 5 bases, leaving 19 bases between the germline ends. The CDR3 has 16 residues. CDR3: CASSIGRWQGRTEAFF. The CDR3 nucleotides are TGTGCCAGTAGTATCGGGCGTTGGCAGGGTCGTACTGAAGCTTTCTTT.

This chain joins TRBV7-6 and TRBJ2-7; TRBD1 agrees at 7 bases. Germline CDR1 is SGHVS and CDR2 is FNYEAQ. V gave up 2 bases and J gave up 6 bases; unmatched junction bases: 7. CDR3 size: 14 residues. The CDR3 DNA follows: TGTGCCAGCAGCTTAACCCAGGGGGTATCCGAGCAGTACTTC. It is translated as CASSLTQGVSEQYF.

The chain carries TRBV25-1 and TRBJ1-2, with D possibly being TRBD1 (5 bases). Trimming took off 1 base at V and 6 bases at J, with 15 bases between the two ends. The CDR3 totals 15 residues. In germline, CDR1 is MGHDK, CDR2 SYGVNS. DNA for the CDR3: TGTGCCAGCAGTGAATGGGCCAGGGCTGTCGATGGCTACACCTTC. Translated: CASSEWARAVDGYTF.

The chain links TRBV7-8 to TRBJ1-2; no clear D. CDR3 length: 15 amino acids. Trimming took 0 bases from V and 4 from J, leaving 12 bases between them. Per germline, CDR1 SGHVS and CDR2 FQNEAQ. The CDR3 reads CASSLATPGGYGYTF. Here the CDR3 DNA reads TGTGCCAGCAGCTTAGCGACTCCAGGAGGCTATGGCTACACCTTC.